Presented here are 13 T cell receptor beta chains from one specimen sequenced in a study of regulatory T cells in long-lasting Graves disease. With iRepertoire HTBI primers and Arm-PCR of CDR3 regions, TCR beta libraries were built. TCRdb independently ran MiXCR on the multiplex PCR reads; one entry per CDR3 protein. Here the sample spans some 460,000 distinct CDR3 sequences, 15% to 20% being singletons. Time point given: newly diagnosed GD, antithyroid drugs for less than 3 months. With RNA extracted from PBMCs as input, the TCR library was made. The sample was also reused in another study, on T cells in Graves' hyperthyroidism and ophthalmopathy.

The source material was peripheral blood mononuclear cells (PBMCs), sampled at new diagnosis, from a patient treated with antithyroid drugs. The source of these receptors is a man aged 35-49 years with Graves disease.

The sample holds a few counts of this clonotype. The chain employs TRBV15 and TRBJ1-5; 7 positions match TRBD1. The trim removed 0 bases at V and 7 bases at J, leaving 6 bases unmatched. Germline assignment: CDR1 LNHNV and CDR2 YYDKDF (reference sequence). The CDR3 is 15 amino acids. This CDR3 is CATSRDMTGLQPQHF. CDR3 nucleotide sequence: TGTGCCACCAGCAGAGATATGACAGGGCTCCAGCCCCAGCATTTT.

This clonotype was seen at least ten times. The V call is TRBV5-4, the J call TRBJ2-2; 7 bases fit TRBD1. Germline assignment: CDR1 SGHNT and CDR2 YYREEE (reference sequence). Unmatched junction bases numbered 3, after V lost 0 bases and J lost 1 base. The CDR3 length is 16 residues. The CDR3 region has the DNA TGTGCCAGCAGCTTGGCGACAGGGAGGAACACCGGGGAGCTGTTTTTT. It yields the protein CASSLATGRNTGELFF.

This clonotype was observed many times. The chain joins TRBV12-5 to TRBJ1-2; 12 bases map to TRBD1. Germline loops: CDR1 LGHNT, CDR2 FRNRAP. The CDR3 covers 19 residues. V shed 0 bases, J shed 0 bases, and the junction held 8 bases outside the gene matches. The CDR3 sequence is CASGLVLTGTGGTNYGYTF. The CDR3 nucleotides read TGTGCTAGTGGTTTGGTACTCACCGGGACAGGGGGCACTAACTATGGCTACACCTTC.

The V gene is TRBV7-2, the J gene TRBJ2-4; the D gene is possibly TRBD2 (7 bases). Germline CDR1 is SGHTA and CDR2 is FQGNSA. V lost 0 bases, J lost 6 bases, and 18 bases lay in between. The CDR3 has 17 amino acids. The CDR3 sequence is CASSLAGGGAGTNIQYF. As DNA, the CDR3 is TGTGCCAGCAGCTTAGCTGGCGGGGGCGCCGGTACAAACATTCAGTACTTC. The full variable domain, its missing parts supplied by reference TRBV7-2 and TRBJ2-4, is GAGVSQSPSNKVTEKGKDVELRCDPISGHTALYWYRQSLGQGLEFLIYFQGNSAPDKSGLPSDRFSAERTGGSVSTLTIQRTQQEDSAVYLCASSLAGGGAGTNIQYFGAGTRLSVL.

The J gene is TRBJ2-1, the V gene TRBV27, with TRBD1 matching 7 bases. The CDR3 runs to 15 residues. Germline V gene data show CDR1 as MNHEY and CDR2 as SMNVEV (reference sequence). V was clipped by 4 bases and J by 4 bases; unmatched bases: 7. CDR3 loop: CASSYQGGAYNEQFF. The CDR3 DNA follows: TGTGCCAGCAGTTACCAAGGGGGCGCTTACAATGAGCAGTTCTTC.

This clonotype was found many times. At one of its ends the junction is not consistent with the germline gene, which may arise from a read error. J is TRBJ2-7 and V is TRBV7-2; either TRBD1 or TRBD2 may supply D (5 bases each). The V gene's germline CDR1 is SGHTA and CDR2 FQGNSA. This CDR3 has 14 residues. The CDR3 region has the DNA TGCGCCAGCAGCTCCTCCGGGACCTCCTACGAGCAGTACTTC. This sequence encodes CASSSSGTSYEQYF.

In this sample, this clonotype turned up many times. The rearrangement uses TRBV24-1 and TRBJ2-3, with D tentatively TRBD2 (6 bases). Germline CDR1 is KGHDR and CDR2 is SFDVKD. This CDR3 is built from 16 residues. Trimming pared 3 bases from V and 4 bases from J, leaving 16 bases between. This CDR3 is CATSDDGSGFSDTQYF. The DNA of the CDR3 is TGTGCCACCAGTGATGACGGAAGCGGGTTTTCAGATACGCAGTATTTT.

This clonotype was found many times. This chain joins TRBV29-1 and TRBJ2-1, with 10 bases matching TRBD2. The germline gives CDR1 SQVTM, CDR2 ANQGSEA. The CDR3 loop spans 15 amino acids. V lost 4 bases, J lost 6 bases, and 9 bases stayed unmatched. CDR3 region: CSVGEAGGPGNEQFF. DNA of the CDR3: TGCAGCGTTGGGGAAGCGGGAGGGCCGGGCAATGAGCAGTTCTTC.

The chain joins TRBV20-1 to TRBJ2-6; D gene ambiguous. The CDR3 runs to 15 residues. Per the germline V gene, CDR1 is DFQATT and CDR2 is SNEGSKA (reference sequence). The V end was cut by 6 bases, the J end by 4 bases, with 16 bases between. The CDR3 region has the DNA TGCAGTGCCCCGAACCACCGTCTGGGGGCCAACGTCCTGACTTTC. Its translation is CSAPNHRLGANVLTF.

This clonotype has just a few counts. This chain joins TRBV29-1 and TRBJ2-7; D is possibly TRBD1 or TRBD2 (5 bases each). The length of the CDR3 is 12 residues. V was pared by 4 bases and J by 9 bases, with 16 bases between. Per germline, CDR1 SQVTM and CDR2 ANQGSEA. The chain's CDR3 is CSVVGEGSRQYF. The CDR3 region has the DNA TGCAGCGTTGTAGGAGAGGGGAGCCGGCAGTACTTC.

V usage is TRBV12-5 and J usage is TRBJ2-1; 8 bases are shared with TRBD2. The CDR3 has 15 amino acids. V lost 3 bases, J lost 7 bases, and 8 bases stayed unmatched. The germline CDR1 and CDR2 sequences are LGHNT and FRNRAP. CDR3 amino acids: CASGLLSGGPNEQFF. Here the CDR3 DNA reads TGTGCTAGTGGTTTACTTTCGGGAGGGCCGAATGAGCAGTTCTTC. Full variable domain (rest looked up from reference TRBV12-5 and TRBJ2-1): DARVTQTPRHKVTEMGQEVTMRCQPILGHNTVFWYRQTMMQGLELLAYFRNRAPLDDSGMPKDRFSAEMPDATLATLKIQPSEPRDSAVYFCASGLLSGGPNEQFFGPGTRLTVL.

This clonotype came up many times. The CDR3 is CASSPWTSRRTDTQYF. The CDR3 DNA is TGTGCCAGCAGCCCCTGGACTAGCAGACGCACAGATACGCAGTATTTT. V and J are TRBV11-2 and TRBJ2-3, with 8 bases matching TRBD2. CDR3 size: 16 residues. Germline-derived CDR1 and CDR2 are SGHAT and FQNNGV. The V and J ends lost 5 bases and 1 base, in that order; junction bases with no gene match: 8.

This clonotype appeared many times. This rearrangement joins TRBV7-9 to TRBJ2-6, with D possibly TRBD1 on 5 matching bases. Trimming removed 7 bases at V and 9 bases at J, with 22 bases between. The CDR3 is 16 residues long. Germline CDR1 and CDR2: SEHNR and FQNEAQ (reference sequence). The CDR3 sequence: CASTKGPRASDNVLTF. Written as DNA, the CDR3 is TGTGCCAGCACCAAGGGGCCCCGGGCCTCGGACAACGTCCTGACTTTC. Looking up the rest from reference TRBV7-9 and TRBJ2-6 gives the full variable domain: DTGVSQNPRHKITKRGQNVTFRCDPISEHNRLYWYRQTLGQGPEFLTYFQNEAQLEKSRLLSDRFSAERPKGSFSTLEIQRTEQGDSAMYLCASTKGPRASDNVLTFGAGSRLTVL.